One sample yielded the 9 T cell receptor beta chains listed below, sequenced in a study of T cell responses to AZD1222 COVID-19 vaccine. Repertoires were generated with immunoSEQ multiplex PCR, while TCRdb's copy carries only in-frame clones and drops some. The data contain about 200,000 clones, 85% to 95% of them singletons. The sequencing used peripheral blood, collected 28 days after the second AZD1222 dose. These receptors were taken from an adult who received the AZD1222 COVID-19 vaccine.

V usage is TRBV5-1 and J usage is TRBJ2-2; D ambiguous. The CDR3 length is 15 residues. Per germline, CDR1 SGHRS and CDR2 YFSETQ. The V gene lost 5 bases and the J gene lost 1 base, with 12 bases spanning the gap. The CDR3 is CASRPTALNTGELFF. The CDR3 coding sequence is TGCGCCAGCAGACCCACAGCATTGAACACCGGGGAGCTGTTTTTT.

The J gene is TRBJ1-3, the V gene TRBV18; D is unclear. Germline CDR1 KGHSH, CDR2 LQKENI. Trimming left V 3 bases short and J 0 bases short, with 9 bases between. The CDR3 is 15 residues long. In nucleotides, the CDR3 is TGTGCCAGCTCACCCAACAGCTACTCTGGAAACACCATATATTTT. Its protein is CASSPNSYSGNTIYF.

The chain uses TRBV6-6 and TRBJ1-1; a possible D gene is TRBD1 (5 bases). Trimming pared 6 bases from V and 7 bases from J, leaving 15 bases between. The germline V gene encodes CDR1 MNHNY and CDR2 SVGAGI (reference sequence). CDR3 length: 13 residues. Written as DNA, the CDR3 is TGTGCCAGCAGCGGAAGCTCAGGGAGTGAAGCTTTCTTT. This codes for CASSGSSGSEAFF.

V and J are TRBV5-1 and TRBJ1-2, with D tentatively TRBD1 (5 bases). V was clipped by 0 bases and J by 3 bases, with 9 bases between them. The CDR3 consists of 14 residues. The germline V gene encodes CDR1 SGHRS and CDR2 YFSETQ. The CDR3 is CASSLEGAHYGYTF. Written as DNA, the CDR3 is TGCGCCAGCAGCTTGGAAGGGGCCCACTATGGCTACACCTTC.

In its sample, this clone was seen once. The chain employs TRBV23-1 and TRBJ2-6; unclear D gene. TRBV23-1 is marked as an open reading frame, function uncertain. Trimming stripped 0 bases from V and 2 bases from J, with 11 bases between. There are 17 residues in the CDR3. CDR3 loop: CASSQSEDPTGANVLTF. The DNA for the CDR3 is TGCGCCAGCAGTCAATCCGAGGACCCCACTGGGGCCAACGTCCTGACTTTC.

This chain connects TRBV28 to TRBJ2-7, with 10 bases lining up with TRBD1. After removal of 5 bases from V and 1 base from J, the junction contained 2 bases not matched to a gene. The CDR3 extends over 14 amino acids. The germline V gene encodes CDR1 MDHEN and CDR2 SYDVKM. The CDR3 protein is CASSGTGVSYEQYF. CDR3 in DNA: TGTGCCAGCAGTGGGACAGGGGTTTCCTACGAGCAGTACTTC.

V usage is TRBV6-5 and J usage is TRBJ1-5; D not resolved. The CDR3 consists of 13 residues. Trimming left V 2 bases short and J 6 bases short, with 8 bases between. Germline V gene lookup returns CDR1 MNHEY and CDR2 SVGAGI. DNA for the CDR3: TGTGCCAGCAGTTACGGGATAGGTCAGCCCCAGCATTTT. Amino acids: CASSYGIGQPQHF.

The chain joins TRBV29-1 to TRBJ1-5, with 8 positions matching TRBD1. The germline V gene has CDR1 SQVTM and CDR2 ANQGSEA. The CDR3 sequence is 15 residues long. After removal of 5 bases from V and 4 bases from J, the junction contained 10 bases not matched to a gene. CDR3 amino acids: CSVSGTGDGNQPQHF. CDR3 nucleotide sequence: TGCAGCGTTTCCGGGACAGGAGATGGAAATCAGCCCCAGCATTTT.

V usage is TRBV30 and J usage is TRBJ1-2; D is unresolved. The CDR3 sequence is 12 residues long. With 3 bases removed from V and 0 bases from J, the gap between germline ends came to 5 bases. The germline V gene has CDR1 GTSNPN and CDR2 SVGIG (reference sequence). The CDR3 DNA reads as TGTGCCTGGAGAAGAGCTAACTATGGCTACACCTTC. Amino acids: CAWRRANYGYTF. Looking up the rest from reference TRBV30 and TRBJ1-2 gives the full variable domain: SQTIHQWPATLVQPVGSPLSLECTVEGTSNPNLYWYRQAAGRGLQLLFYSVGIGQISSEVPQNLSASRPQDRQFILSSKKLLLSDSGFYLCAWRRANYGYTFGSGTRLTVV.